Shown below are 8 T cell receptor beta chains from a single sample sequenced in a study of PD-L1 blockade in urothelial cancer. The time point was: peripheral blood 6 weeks after treatment start. TCRdb keeps only in-frame clones here, not all; method: immunoSEQ multiplex PCR. The top ten hold 10% to 12% of the sample, which has tens of thousands of clones, 88% seen once. Sequences were derived from PBMCs, sampled around atezolizumab (anti-PD-L1) treatment. The receptor source for this set is a man in his 60s with urothelial cancer.

This clone was observed a single time. The chain employs TRBV18 and TRBJ2-5; D not certain. This CDR3 is built from 14 residues. V lost 2 bases and J lost 1, with 8 bases in between. The germline V gene has CDR1 KGHSH and CDR2 LQKENI. The CDR3 spells CASSPSAVQETQYF. The CDR3 DNA reads TGTGCCAGCTCACCATCCGCGGTCCAAGAGACCCAGTACTTC.

This sequence joins TRBV5-1 and TRBJ1-1, with unresolved D. The germline CDR1 and CDR2 sequences are SGHRS and YFSETQ. V dropped 0 bases and J dropped 4 bases, with 16 bases sitting between them. The CDR3 has 16 amino acids. In nucleotides, the CDR3 is TGCGCCAGCAGCTTGGACGCGCTTCGGGGTGGCACTGAAGCTTTCTTT. Translation gives CASSLDALRGGTEAFF.

This chain joins TRBV27 and TRBJ2-5; D ambiguous. CDR3 length: 14 residues. V was pared by 6 bases and J by 5 bases, with 16 bases between. The germline gives CDR1 MNHEY, CDR2 SMNVEV (reference sequence). The CDR3 region has the DNA TGTGCCAGCAGCTCGACGCGTTCCAGGGAGACCCAGTACTTC. Amino acid sequence: CASSSTRSRETQYF.

The chain employs TRBV9 and TRBJ1-3; D unclear. Deletions cut 3 bases from V and 0 bases from J, with 13 bases between. The CDR3 loop spans 16 amino acids. Germline values: CDR1 SGDLS, CDR2 YYNGEE. CDR3 in amino acids: CASSATDTFSGNTIYF. In nucleotides, the CDR3 is TGTGCCAGCAGCGCGACCGACACCTTCTCTGGAAACACCATATATTTT.

This clone was seen more than once but under ten times. The J gene is TRBJ1-2, the V gene TRBV28; weak D call: TRBD1 (6 bases). The CDR3 is made up of 14 amino acids. The germline V gene encodes CDR1 MDHEN and CDR2 SYDVKM. V was cut by 4 bases and J by 3 bases, with 12 bases left in between. The CDR3 protein is CASSSNREYYGYTF. The CDR3 bases are TGTGCCAGCAGTTCCAACAGGGAATACTATGGCTACACCTTC.

The gene calls are TRBV27 and TRBJ2-6; 12 nucleotides line up with TRBD1. Per germline, CDR1 MNHEY and CDR2 SMNVEV (reference sequence). V dropped 5 bases and J dropped 0; count of bases not matched to a gene: 5. The CDR3 contains 18 residues. CDR3 sequence (DNA): TGTGCCAGCAGTCGGGGACAGGGGGCTTCCTCTGGGGCCAACGTCCTGACTTTC. It translates to CASSRGQGASSGANVLTF.

The rearrangement uses TRBV7-6 and TRBJ2-1; TRBD1 agrees at 9 bases. Trimming took 3 bases from V and 9 from J; bases not matched to a gene: 9. From germline, CDR1 is SGHVS and CDR2 FNYEAQ. This CDR3 is built from 15 residues. The CDR3 region is CASSFGQGTFAEQFF. The DNA of the CDR3 is TGTGCCAGCAGCTTTGGACAGGGGACCTTCGCTGAGCAGTTCTTC.

The genes are TRBV14 and TRBJ2-7, with a weak D call TRBD1 (7 bases). The V gene's germline CDR1 is SGHDN and CDR2 FVKESK. This CDR3 is 16 amino acids long. Trimming shortened V by 2 bases and J by 3 bases, and 17 bases separated the two germline ends. CDR3: CASSQHRRGQSYEQYF. The CDR3 region has the DNA TGTGCCAGCAGCCAACACAGGAGGGGACAGAGCTACGAGCAGTACTTC.